Listed below are T cell receptor beta chains from one sample, sequenced in a study of shared clonotypes between healthy human individuals. Libraries were prepared by immunoSEQ multiplex PCR; TCRdb keeps only in-frame clonotypes and omits some of them. The sample lists about 1,900,000 clones, about 94% seen once, with less than 1.5% in the top ten. Sequencing was performed on naive CD8+ T cells sorted from blood. Source of these receptors: a man between 18 and 35 years old in good health. CDR3s include the opening cysteine and the closing phenylalanine or tryptophan. D genes are given only for firm matches. Not all rows give a size; the values are once, few, many and, for expanded clones, a class.

clone size	D gene	J gene	V gene	CDR3 DNA	CDR3 protein
-	-	TRBJ2-1	TRBV6-5	TGTGCCAGCAGTTACATGGGACCGGACAATGAGCAGTTCTTC	CASSYMGPDNEQFF
-	-	TRBJ1-1	TRBV6-6	TGTGCCAGCAGTTACGGGGGCGAGAGTACTGAAGCTTTCTTT	CASSYGGESTEAFF
-	-	TRBJ1-4	TRBV7-9	TGTGCCAGCAGCCTCGGACAGTCCCATGAAAAACTGTTTTTT	CASSLGQSHEKLFF
-	TRBD2	TRBJ2-3	TRBV9	TGTGCCAGTAATAGCGGGGTCACTAGCACAGATACGCAGTATTTT	CASNSGVTSTDTQYF
-	-	TRBJ1-2	TRBV30	TGTGCCTGGAGTAGTGGCGGCTACACCTTC	CAWSSGGYTF
-	-	TRBJ2-5	TRBV9	TGTGCCAGCAGCGTCACAGGAGCCCAAGAGACCCAGTACTTC	CASSVTGAQETQYF
-	-	TRBJ2-7	TRBV7-9	TGTGCCAGCAGCCCCCAGGACGGTCGGTACGAGCAGTACTTC	CASSPQDGRYEQYF
-	-	TRBJ1-1	TRBV29-1	TGCAGCGTTGAGGCAGCTGAAGCTTTCTTT	CSVEAAEAFF
-	TRBD2	TRBJ2-1	TRBV6-1	TGTGCCAGCAGTGCCTTAGCGGGACCAGAGCAGTTCTTC	CASSALAGPEQFF
-	TRBD2	TRBJ2-2	TRBV11-2	TGTGCCAGCAGCTTAGACCTAGCGGGGGGGAACACCGGGGAGCTGTTTTTT	CASSLDLAGGNTGELFF
-	TRBD2	TRBJ2-1	TRBV29-1	TGCAGCGCCGAGGGAAGGCAGGGGACCGTCAGCGGGAGGGCCGGGAATGAGCAGTTCTTC	CSAEGRQGTVSGRAGNEQFF
-	-	TRBJ2-7	TRBV6-1	TGTGCCAGCAGTGAAGTACGGGGGATCTCCTACGAGCAGTACTTC	CASSEVRGISYEQYF
-	-	TRBJ1-6	TRBV5-6	TGTGCCAGCAGCCACGGGGAGGTGGGATCACCCCTCCACTTT	CASSHGEVGSPLHF
-	-	TRBJ1-5	TRBV4-1	TGCGCCAGCAGCCAAGAGGATCTGGCGGGCGCGGGGCCCCAGCATTTT	CASSQEDLAGAGPQHF
-	-	TRBJ2-2	TRBV5-6	TGTGCCAGCAGCTTGGGTTCCGGGGGGCAAACCGGGGAGCTGTTTTTT	CASSLGSGGQTGELFF
-	TRBD1	TRBJ1-2	TRBV6-5	TGTGCCAGCAGTCCCGGGACAGGGGGATATGGCTACACCTTC	CASSPGTGGYGYTF
-	-	TRBJ2-7	TRBV7-6	TGTGCCAGCAGCCTAGGAGATTCCTACGAGCAGTACTTC	CASSLGDSYEQYF
-	-	TRBJ2-7	TRBV7-9	TGTGCCAGCGTGGAGAAATCCTCCTACGAGCAGTACTTC	CASVEKSSYEQYF
-	TRBD1	TRBJ2-7	TRBV18	TGTGCCAGCTCACCAGGGACAGGGGTATACGAGCAGTACTTC	CASSPGTGVYEQYF
-	TRBD1	TRBJ2-7	TRBV11-3	TGTGCCAGCAGCTCCCCCCGGACAGGGGTCTACGAGCAGTACTTC	CASSSPRTGVYEQYF
-	-	TRBJ2-7	TRBV7-8	TGTGCCAGCAGCCCTACGGGCTACGAGCAGTACTTC	CASSPTGYEQYF
-	-	TRBJ1-2	TRBV28	TGTGCCATTTCCCCGTCGGGCTATGGCTACACCTTC	CAISPSGYGYTF
-	-	TRBJ2-7	TRBV7-8	TGTGCCAGCAGCTTATTTCGGCCCCTCGAGCAGTACTTC	CASSLFRPLEQYF
once	-	TRBJ1-2	TRBV4-3	TGCGCCAGCAGCCAACAAGGGGGGGACTATGGCTACACCTTC	CASSQQGGDYGYTF
-	-	TRBJ2-2	TRBV5-3	TGTGCCAGAAGTGGGCGCCCCAACACCGGGGAGCTGTTTTTT	CARSGRPNTGELFF
-	TRBD1	TRBJ1-2	TRBV7-9	TGTGCCAGCAGCCTGGACAGGGGGATCGACTATGGCTACACCTTC	CASSLDRGIDYGYTF
-	-	TRBJ2-1	TRBV7-9	TGTGCCAGCAGCTTAGGGGTAACAGAGCAGTTCTTC	CASSLGVTEQFF
-	TRBD1	TRBJ2-2	TRBV10-3	TGTGCCGTCAATCCAGGGACAGGGAACGCCGGGGAGCTGTTTTTT	CAVNPGTGNAGELFF
-	-	TRBJ2-4	TRBV6-8	TGTGCCAGCATCCAAACTAGGTTTCTAGCCAAAAACATTCAGTACTTC	CASIQTRFLAKNIQYF
once	-	TRBJ2-5	TRBV5-4	TGTGCCAGCAGCCTTGCCCTAGCGATAACAGAGACCCAGTACTTC	CASSLALAITETQYF
-	-	TRBJ2-1	TRBV7-9	TGTGCCAGCAGCTTGGGGGTCAATGAGCAGTTCTTC	CASSLGVNEQFF
-	-	TRBJ2-7	TRBV5-4	TGTGCCAGCAGCTCAAATCCCGGACAGTTTAGTAACGAGCAGTACTTC	CASSSNPGQFSNEQYF
-	-	TRBJ1-1	TRBV27	TGTGCCAGCAGATCTACTAGGGAAGCTTTCTTT	CASRSTREAFF
-	-	TRBJ1-2	TRBV11-2	TGTGCCAGCAGCAAGTCAGGGAGGGAGGGCTACACCTTC	CASSKSGREGYTF
-	-	TRBJ2-1	TRBV7-5	TGTGCCAGAAGCTGGGGACAGGGATGGCATGAGCAGTTCTTC	CARSWGQGWHEQFF
once	-	TRBJ2-6	TRBV27	TGTGCCAGCAGCACCTTCTCTGGGGCCAACGTCCTGACTTTC	CASSTFSGANVLTF
-	TRBD2	TRBJ2-4	TRBV11-2	TGTGCCAGCAGCCCCATGTCAGGACTAGATCAGTACTTC	CASSPMSGLDQYF
once	TRBD1	TRBJ1-2	TRBV7-9	TGTGCCAGCTTATCCTCGGACAGGGCTAACTATGGCTACACCTTC	CASLSSDRANYGYTF
-	TRBD2	TRBJ2-3	TRBV7-6	TGTGCCAGCAGCGTCACTAGCGGGGGGCCCCCATTGCAGTATTTT	CASSVTSGGPPLQYF
once	-	TRBJ2-6	TRBV18	TGTGCCAGCTCACCAGGGCTGTTAGTCTCTGGGGCCAACGTCCTGACTTTC	CASSPGLLVSGANVLTF
-	-	TRBJ2-7	TRBV6-5	TGTGCCACTGGGAGGTACGAGCAGTACTTC	CATGRYEQYF
-	TRBD1	TRBJ1-5	TRBV7-8	TGTGCCAGCAGCTTGGAACAGGGGGCTCTCTTCAATCAGCCCCAGCATTTT	CASSLEQGALFNQPQHF
-	-	TRBJ2-1	TRBV9	TGTGCCAGCAGCGTCGACAATAATGAGCAGTTCTTC	CASSVDNNEQFF
-	-	TRBJ2-2	TRBV29-1	TGCAGCGCCATACAGGACACCGGGGAGCTGTTTTTT	CSAIQDTGELFF
few	TRBD1	TRBJ1-1	TRBV7-9	TGTGCCAGCAGCTCCCCAGGGGGCTTGGACACTGAAGCTTTCTTT	CASSSPGGLDTEAFF
few	-	TRBJ2-3	TRBV5-4	TGTGCCAGCAGCCCGGGACTCGGCACAGATACGCAGTATTTT	CASSPGLGTDTQYF
-	-	TRBJ2-7	TRBV5-1	TGCGCCAGCAGCCCCTCTGGCGGCAGGGAGGTCGAGCAGTACTTC	CASSPSGGREVEQYF
-	TRBD1	TRBJ2-7	TRBV6-6	TGTGCCAGCAGGGGCAGTGGACAGGGTGTCCACGAGCAGTACTTC	CASRGSGQGVHEQYF
-	-	TRBJ1-1	TRBV6-1	TGTGCCAGCAGTGAAGGAGGGGCTGAAGCTTTCTTT	CASSEGGAEAFF
-	TRBD1	TRBJ1-6	TRBV5-4	TGTGCCAGCAGCCGGACAGGGGAGGAATCACCCCTCCACTTT	CASSRTGEESPLHF
-	TRBD2	TRBJ2-2	TRBV27	TGTGCCAGCAGTGCCGCTGAGCTAGCGGCGAACACCGGGGAGCTGTTTTTT	CASSAAELAANTGELFF
-	-	TRBJ2-1	TRBV7-9	TGTGCCAGCAGCCACGCGGATACTCCCAATGAGCAGTTCTTC	CASSHADTPNEQFF
-	-	TRBJ1-5	TRBV12-5	TGTGCTAGTGGTTTACTCCCCAGCAATCAGCCCCAGCATTTT	CASGLLPSNQPQHF
-	-	TRBJ1-2	TRBV30	TGTGCCTGGAGTGTTGGGACCCCTAAGGACACCTTC	CAWSVGTPKDTF
-	-	TRBJ1-1	TRBV30	TGTGCCGCCGGTCAGGGCCTTATGAACACTGAAGCTTTCTTT	CAAGQGLMNTEAFF
-	-	TRBJ1-1	TRBV11-2	TGTGCCAGCAGCCACGGGGTTTACACTGAAGCTTTCTTT	CASSHGVYTEAFF